Listed below are T cell receptor beta chains from one sample, sequenced in a study of patients and donors after allogeneic stem cell transplantation. TCRdb reprocessed the RT-PCR reads with MiXCR, giving one entry per CDR3 protein. This table holds a few hundred thousand distinct CDR3 sequences, around 40% found once. Source material: blood, either unsorted or a sorted T cell fraction (not recorded which). All receptors come from a human donor who was either an allogeneic HSCT recipient or a stem cell or donor lymphocyte infusion donor (not recorded which). It is not recorded whose cells these are; they may come from a transplant donor. Both conserved end residues are part of each CDR3. The order of the fields is J gene, V gene, D gene, clone size, CDR3 protein, CDR3 DNA. A D gene is named only where the DNA matches it firmly. The listing skips clone size in some rows; elsewhere it reads once, few, many or a size class.

>TRBJ2-1|TRBV5-5|-|few
CASSLGVYNEQFF
TGTGCCAGCAGCTTGGGTGTTTACAATGAGCAGTTCTTC
>TRBJ2-4|TRBV28|-|-
CASSLGGPKNIQYF
TGTGCCAGCAGTTTAGGGGGGCCCAAAAACATTCAGTACTTC
>TRBJ1-2|TRBV29-1|-|-
CSVEKGRFYGYTF
TGCAGCGTTGAAAAGGGACGGTTCTATGGCTACACCTTC
>TRBJ1-2|TRBV27|-|few
CASSLSKSASMGYTF
TGTGCCAGCAGTTTATCGAAAAGTGCCTCTATGGGCTACACCTTC
>TRBJ1-2|TRBV3-1|-|few
CASSQGRAEDYGYTF
TGTGCCAGCAGCCAAGGAAGGGCGGAGGACTATGGCTACACCTTC
>TRBJ1-5|TRBV6-2/TRBV6-3|TRBD1|few
CASSPGTDNHGNQPQHF
TGTGCCAGCAGTCCCGGGACAGATAATCATGGCAATCAGCCCCAGCATTTT
>TRBJ2-1|TRBV6-2/TRBV6-3|TRBD2|few
CASSYSRSSGGLGSYNEQFF
TGTGCCAGCAGTTACTCGAGGTCTAGCGGGGGCCTTGGCTCCTACAATGAGCAGTTCTTC
>TRBJ1-1|TRBV12-3/TRBV12-4|TRBD1|few
CASSLGPGGNEGLAFF
TGTGCCAGCAGTTTAGGTCCAGGGGGAAACGAGGGCCTAGCTTTCTTT
>TRBJ1-5|TRBV27|TRBD1|-
CASSLSRTGFNQPQHF
TGTGCCAGCAGCCTAAGCCGGACAGGGTTCAATCAGCCCCAGCATTTT
>TRBJ1-2|TRBV30|-|-
CAWSVLTSVGSGYTF
TGTGCCTGGAGTGTACTAACATCGGTGGGAAGTGGCTACACCTTC
>TRBJ1-1|TRBV6-2/TRBV6-3|-|-
CASSTPDGEAFF
TGTGCCAGCAGTACCCCCGATGGTGAAGCTTTCTTT
>TRBJ1-1|TRBV7-6|TRBD1|-
CASSDRGYTEAFF
TGTGCCAGCAGCGACAGGGGGTATACTGAAGCTTTCTTT
>TRBJ1-1|TRBV6-6|-|few
CASSTDGHQNTEAFF
TGTGCCAGCAGTACGGACGGACACCAGAACACTGAAGCTTTCTTT
>TRBJ1-2|TRBV27|TRBD1|-
CASSSGQGGFYGYTF
TGTGCCAGCAGTTCAGGACAGGGGGGGTTCTATGGCTACACCTTC
>TRBJ2-2|TRBV7-7|TRBD2|few
CASKRGPTGELFF
TGTGCCAGCAAGCGGGGGCCCACCGGGGAGCTGTTTTTT
>TRBJ2-6|TRBV28|-|-
CASSRRRHSGANVLTF
TGTGCCAGCAGCCGCCGGCGGCACTCTGGGGCCAACGTCCTCACTTTC
>TRBJ1-4|TRBV5-5|-|few
CASSLQGNEKLFF
TGTGCCAGCAGCCTCCAGGGTAATGAAAAACTGTTTTTT
>TRBJ1-1|TRBV6-6|-|-
CASSLGRLFGAFF
TGTGCCAGCAGTTTGGGACGTCTTTTTGGAGCTTTCTTT
>TRBJ2-7|TRBV12-3/TRBV12-4|-|once
CASSRADRPYEQYF
TGTGCCAGCAGTAGGGCGGACAGACCCTACGAGCAGTACTTC
>TRBJ1-5|TRBV6-5|-|-
CASSRRGRVGQPQHF
TGTGCCAGCAGCCGACGGGGCAGGGTCGGCCAGCCCCAGCATTTT
>TRBJ1-2|TRBV20-1|TRBD1|-
CSARVGIGQGGYTF
TGCAGTGCTAGAGTGGGGATAGGACAGGGTGGCTACACCTTC
>TRBJ1-5|TRBV4-3|-|few
CASSPLAGATQPQHF
TGCGCCAGCAGCCCACTGGCGGGGGCTACTCAGCCCCAGCATTTT
>TRBJ2-3|TRBV12-3/TRBV12-4|TRBD1|-
CASSYRGTDTQYF
TGTGCCAGCAGCTACAGGGGTACAGATACGCAGTATTTT
>TRBJ1-1|TRBV7-9|-|-
CASSLVSGDPEAFF
TGTGCCAGCAGCTTAGTAAGCGGGGACCCTGAAGCTTTCTTT
>TRBJ2-1|TRBV29-1|-|-
CSVAAQIGHLEQFF
TGCAGCGTCGCAGCCCAGATCGGACATCTAGAGCAGTTCTTC
>TRBJ1-1|TRBV20-1|-|-
CSATTGRAEAFF
TGCAGTGCCACAACAGGGCGGGCTGAAGCTTTCTTT
>TRBJ1-6|TRBV9|-|-
CASSPTTTGRSPLHF
TGTGCCAGCAGCCCAACCACCACGGGACGGTCACCCCTCCACTTT